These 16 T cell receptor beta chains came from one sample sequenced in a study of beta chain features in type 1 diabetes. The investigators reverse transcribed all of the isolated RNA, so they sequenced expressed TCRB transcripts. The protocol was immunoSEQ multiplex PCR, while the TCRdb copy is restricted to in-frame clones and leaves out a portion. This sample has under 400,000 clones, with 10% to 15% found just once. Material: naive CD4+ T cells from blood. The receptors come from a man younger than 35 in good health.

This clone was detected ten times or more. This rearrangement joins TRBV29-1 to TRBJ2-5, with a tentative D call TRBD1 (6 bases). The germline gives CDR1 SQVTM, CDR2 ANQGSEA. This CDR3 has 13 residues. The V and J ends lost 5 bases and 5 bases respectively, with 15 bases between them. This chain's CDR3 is CSVSGQSGETQYF. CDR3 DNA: TGCAGCGTTTCCGGACAGTCTGGGGAGACCCAGTACTTC.

CDR3: CASSATPAGALNEQFF. CDR3 bases: TGTGCCAGCAGCGCCACCCCGGCGGGAGCTTTAAATGAGCAGTTCTTC. The V gene is TRBV7-3, the J gene TRBJ2-1, with 7 positions matching TRBD2. The length of the CDR3 is 16 residues. Germline V gene data show CDR1 as SGHTA and CDR2 as FQGTGA. The trim removed 5 bases at V and 7 bases at J, leaving 14 bases unmatched.

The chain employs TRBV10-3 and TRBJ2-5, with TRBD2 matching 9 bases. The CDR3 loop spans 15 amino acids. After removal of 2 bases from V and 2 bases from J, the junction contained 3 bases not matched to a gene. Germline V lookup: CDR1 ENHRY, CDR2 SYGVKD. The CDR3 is CAISELAGGQETQYF. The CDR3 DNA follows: TGTGCCATCAGTGAGCTTGCGGGGGGGCAAGAGACCCAGTACTTC.

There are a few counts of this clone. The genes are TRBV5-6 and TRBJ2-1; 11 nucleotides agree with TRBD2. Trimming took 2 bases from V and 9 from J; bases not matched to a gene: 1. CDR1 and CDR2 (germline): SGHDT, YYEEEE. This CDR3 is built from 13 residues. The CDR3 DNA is TGTGCCAGCAGCTTCCTAGCGGGGGGTGAGCAGTTCTTC. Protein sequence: CASSFLAGGEQFF. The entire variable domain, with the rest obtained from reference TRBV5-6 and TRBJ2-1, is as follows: DAGVTQSPTHLIKTRGQQVTLRCSPKSGHDTVSWYQQALGQGPQFIFQYYEEEERQRGNFPDRFSGHQFPNYSSELNVNALLLGDSALYLCASSFLAGGEQFFGPGTRLTVL.

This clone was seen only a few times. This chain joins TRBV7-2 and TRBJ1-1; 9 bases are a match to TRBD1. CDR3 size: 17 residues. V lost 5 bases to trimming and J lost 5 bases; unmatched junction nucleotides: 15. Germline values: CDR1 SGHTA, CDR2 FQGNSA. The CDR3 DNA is TGTGCCAGCAGCACCGTTTACAGGGGGCGGATGAGAACTGAAGCTTTCTTT. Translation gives CASSTVYRGRMRTEAFF.

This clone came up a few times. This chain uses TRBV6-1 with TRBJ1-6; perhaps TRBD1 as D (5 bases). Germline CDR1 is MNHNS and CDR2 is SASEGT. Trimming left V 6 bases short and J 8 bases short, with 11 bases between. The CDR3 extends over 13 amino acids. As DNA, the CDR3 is TGTGCCAGCAGAAAGACACAGGATTCACCCCTCCACTTT. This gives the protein CASRKTQDSPLHF.

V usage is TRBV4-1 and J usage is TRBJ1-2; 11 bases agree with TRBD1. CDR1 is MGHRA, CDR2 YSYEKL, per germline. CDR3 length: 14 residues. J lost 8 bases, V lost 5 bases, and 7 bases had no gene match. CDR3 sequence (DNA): TGCGCCAGCAGCACGCGGGGACAGGGGGAAGGCTACACCTTC. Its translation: CASSTRGQGEGYTF.

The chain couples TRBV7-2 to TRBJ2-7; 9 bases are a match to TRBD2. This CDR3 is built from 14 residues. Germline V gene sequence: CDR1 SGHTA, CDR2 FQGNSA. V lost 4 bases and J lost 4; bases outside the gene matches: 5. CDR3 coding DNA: TGTGCCAGCAGCTCGAGCGGGGGGCCGTACGAGCAGTACTTC. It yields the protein CASSSSGGPYEQYF.

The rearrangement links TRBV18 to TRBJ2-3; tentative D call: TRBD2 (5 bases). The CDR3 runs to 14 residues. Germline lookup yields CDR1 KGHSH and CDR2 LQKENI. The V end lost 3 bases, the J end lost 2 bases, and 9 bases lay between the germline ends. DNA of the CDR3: TGTGCCAGCTCACCGCAGCGGCACACAGATACGCAGTATTTT. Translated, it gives CASSPQRHTDTQYF. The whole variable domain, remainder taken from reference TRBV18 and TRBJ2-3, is NAGVMQNPRHLVRRRGQEARLRCSPMKGHSHVYWYRQLPEEGLKFMVYLQKENIIDESGMPKERFSAEFPKEGPSILRIQQVVRGDSAAYFCASSPQRHTDTQYFGPGTRLTVL.

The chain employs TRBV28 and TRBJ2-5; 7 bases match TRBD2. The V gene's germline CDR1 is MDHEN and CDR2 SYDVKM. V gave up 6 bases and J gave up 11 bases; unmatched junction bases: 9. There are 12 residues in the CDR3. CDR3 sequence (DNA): TGTGCCAGCAGCTTAGTTGGCGGGGGTCAGTACTTC. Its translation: CASSLVGGGQYF.

The CDR3 loop is CASSLPGQGLHEQYF. DNA of the CDR3: TGTGCCAGCAGCTTACCCGGACAGGGACTCCACGAGCAGTACTTC. The rearrangement links TRBV7-9 to TRBJ2-7; 8 bases line up with TRBD1. This CDR3 comprises 15 residues. Germline V lookup: CDR1 SEHNR, CDR2 FQNEAQ (reference sequence). After removal of 2 bases from V and 5 bases from J, the junction contained 8 bases not matched to a gene.

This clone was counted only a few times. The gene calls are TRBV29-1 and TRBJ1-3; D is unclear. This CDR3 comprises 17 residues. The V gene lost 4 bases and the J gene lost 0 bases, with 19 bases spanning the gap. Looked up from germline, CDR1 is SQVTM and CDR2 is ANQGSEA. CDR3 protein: CSVVLKGKRGSGNTIYF. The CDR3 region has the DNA TGCAGCGTTGTATTAAAGGGAAAACGGGGCTCTGGAAACACCATATATTTT.

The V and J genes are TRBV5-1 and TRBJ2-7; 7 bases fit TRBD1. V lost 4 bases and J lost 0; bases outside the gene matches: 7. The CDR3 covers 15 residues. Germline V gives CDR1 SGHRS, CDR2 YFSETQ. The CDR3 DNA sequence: TGCGCCAGCAGCCCACGACAGGGCTCCTCCTACGAGCAGTACTTC. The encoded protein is CASSPRQGSSYEQYF. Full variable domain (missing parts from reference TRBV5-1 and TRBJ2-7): KAGVTQTPRYLIKTRGQQVTLSCSPISGHRSVSWYQQTPGQGLQFLFEYFSETQRNKGNFPGRFSGRQFSNSRSEMNVSTLELGDSALYLCASSPRQGSSYEQYFGPGTRLTVT.

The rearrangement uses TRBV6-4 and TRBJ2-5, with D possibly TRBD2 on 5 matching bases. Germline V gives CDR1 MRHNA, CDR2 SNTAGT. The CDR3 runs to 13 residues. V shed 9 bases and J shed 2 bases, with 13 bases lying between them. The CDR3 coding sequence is TGTGCCAGATGTACGGGGTTACAAGAGACCCAGTACTTC. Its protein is CARCTGLQETQYF.

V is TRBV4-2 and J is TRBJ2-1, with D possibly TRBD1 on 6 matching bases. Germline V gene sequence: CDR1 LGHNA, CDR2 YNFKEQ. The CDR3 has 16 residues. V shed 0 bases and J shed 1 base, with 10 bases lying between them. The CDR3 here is CASSQERRGSYNEQFF. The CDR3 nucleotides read TGTGCCAGCAGCCAAGAACGCAGGGGTTCCTACAATGAGCAGTTCTTC.

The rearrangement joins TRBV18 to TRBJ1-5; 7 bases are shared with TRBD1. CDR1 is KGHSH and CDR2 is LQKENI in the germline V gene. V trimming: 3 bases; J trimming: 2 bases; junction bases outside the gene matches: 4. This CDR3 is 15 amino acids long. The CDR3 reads CASSPAGGRNQPQHF. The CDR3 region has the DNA TGTGCCAGCTCACCGGCAGGGGGACGCAATCAGCCCCAGCATTTT.